The clone carrying this T cell receptor beta chain was counted ten times or more. Its matching antigen is unknown. The CDR3 length is 14 residues. The V end lost 5 bases, the J end lost 5 bases, and 14 bases lay between the germline ends. From germline, CDR1 is MNHNY and CDR2 SVGAGI (reference sequence). The data derive from a study of tumor-infiltrating lymphocytes in primary liver carcinoma. About the study: Patients diagnosed with primary liver carcinoma received treatment through surgical resection. The patients comprised men and women between the ages of 30 and 69 years. Regarding the study as a whole: Tumors carried a top-250-clone fraction significantly exceeding that of blood (p = 0.039). Overlap between tumor regions exceeded overlap of tumor with adjacent tissue or blood.

TCR beta cDNA was made from 450 to 500 ng total RNA with a constant-region primer. Construction of TCR beta libraries relied on three successive nested multiplex PCR rounds employing slightly modified ARM-PCR. It was with TRBV1-TRBV30 forward primers and a C-beta reverse primer that the first two PCR rounds were run, at roughly 10 cycles each. Via MiXCR, TCRdb re-called the multiplex PCR reads, giving one row per CDR3 protein. The sample lists fewer than 400,000 distinct CDR3 sequences; 65% were seen once. Unsorted whole blood supplied the RNA, and germline DNA was extracted too. This clonotype was obtained from a man aged 40-49 years with primary liver carcinoma and hepatitis B virus infection. Sequencing used peripheral blood. V and J are TRBV6-6 and TRBJ2-3; D unresolved. CDR3 sequence: CASSPHSMEDTQYF. CDR3 in DNA: TGTGCCAGCAGTCCTCACTCGATGGAAGATACGCAGTATTTT.